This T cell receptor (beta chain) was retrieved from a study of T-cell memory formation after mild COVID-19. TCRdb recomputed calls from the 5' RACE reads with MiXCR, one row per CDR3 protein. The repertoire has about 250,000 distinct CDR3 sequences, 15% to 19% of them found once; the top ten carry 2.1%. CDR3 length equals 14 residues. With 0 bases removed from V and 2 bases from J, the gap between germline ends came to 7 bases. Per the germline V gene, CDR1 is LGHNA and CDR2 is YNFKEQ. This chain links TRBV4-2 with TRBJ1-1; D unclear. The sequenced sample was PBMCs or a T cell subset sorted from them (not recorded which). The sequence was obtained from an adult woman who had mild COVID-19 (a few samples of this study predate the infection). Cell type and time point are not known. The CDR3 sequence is CASSQEVVNTEAFF. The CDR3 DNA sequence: TGTGCCAGCAGCCAAGAGGTAGTTAACACTGAAGCTTTCTTT.